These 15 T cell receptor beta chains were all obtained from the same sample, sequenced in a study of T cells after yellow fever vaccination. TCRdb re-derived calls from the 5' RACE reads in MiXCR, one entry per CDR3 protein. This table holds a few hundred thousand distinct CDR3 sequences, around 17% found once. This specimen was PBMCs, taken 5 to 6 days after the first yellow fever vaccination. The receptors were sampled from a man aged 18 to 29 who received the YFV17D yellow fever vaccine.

CDR3 sequence reads: CASSGVEGTEAFF. The CDR3 region has the DNA TGCGCCAGCAGCGGGGTGGAGGGCACTGAAGCTTTCTTT. The chain carries TRBV4-1 and TRBJ1-1; D is ambiguous. Germline CDR1 MGHRA, CDR2 YSYEKL. The CDR3 runs to 13 residues. V was clipped by 5 bases and J by 4 bases, with 11 bases between them.

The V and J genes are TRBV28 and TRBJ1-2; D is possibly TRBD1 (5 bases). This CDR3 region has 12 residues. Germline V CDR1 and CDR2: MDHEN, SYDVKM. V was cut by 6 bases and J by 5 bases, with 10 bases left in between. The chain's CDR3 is CASRDNWYGYTF. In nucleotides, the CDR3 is TGTGCCAGCAGGGACAACTGGTATGGCTACACCTTC.

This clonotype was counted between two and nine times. CDR3 nucleotides: TGTGCCAGCAGCCTCCCGTGGAATGAGCAGTTCTTC. Its protein is CASSLPWNEQFF. The V gene is TRBV5-6, the J gene TRBJ2-1; D unclear. The germline V gene encodes CDR1 SGHDT and CDR2 YYEEEE. The V gene lost 4 bases and the J gene lost 7 bases, with 9 bases spanning the gap. The CDR3 sequence is 12 residues long.

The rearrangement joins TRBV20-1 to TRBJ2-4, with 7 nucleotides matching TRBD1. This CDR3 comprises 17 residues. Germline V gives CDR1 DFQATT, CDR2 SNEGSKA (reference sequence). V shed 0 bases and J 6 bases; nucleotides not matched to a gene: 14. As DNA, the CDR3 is TGCAGTGCTAGAGATTTTGGCGGGCAGGGGGTCGCAAACATTCAGTACTTC. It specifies CSARDFGGQGVANIQYF.

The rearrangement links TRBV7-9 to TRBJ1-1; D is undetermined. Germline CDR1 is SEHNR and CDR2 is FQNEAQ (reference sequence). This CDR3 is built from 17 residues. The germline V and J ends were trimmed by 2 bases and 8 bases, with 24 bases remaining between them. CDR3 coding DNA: TGTGCCAGCAGCTTAAAGATTCTCTCAGGACTCCTGGGGGAAGCTTTCTTT. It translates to CASSLKILSGLLGEAFF.

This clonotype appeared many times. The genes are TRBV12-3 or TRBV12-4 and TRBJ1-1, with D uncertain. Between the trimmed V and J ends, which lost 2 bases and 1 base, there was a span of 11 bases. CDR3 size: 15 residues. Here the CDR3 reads CASSLLVGSNTEAFF. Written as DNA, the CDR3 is TGTGCCAGCAGTTTATTGGTCGGGTCGAACACTGAAGCTTTCTTT.

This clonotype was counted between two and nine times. Written as DNA, the CDR3 is TGTGCCAGCTCACCACGGGGTACAACTAAATTAAGCTCTGGGGCCAACGTCCTGACTTTC. This translates into CASSPRGTTKLSSGANVLTF. The chain carries TRBV18 and TRBJ2-6; D ambiguous. CDR3 length equals 20 residues. Germline loops: CDR1 KGHSH, CDR2 LQKENI. V lost 1 base and J 0 bases, leaving 19 bases between the germline ends.

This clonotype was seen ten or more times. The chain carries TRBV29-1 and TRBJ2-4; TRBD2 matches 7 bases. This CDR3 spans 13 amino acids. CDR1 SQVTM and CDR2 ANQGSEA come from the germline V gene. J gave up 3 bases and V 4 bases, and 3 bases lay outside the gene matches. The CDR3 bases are TGCAGCGTTGTTGGGGGGGACAAAAACATTCAGTACTTC. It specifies CSVVGGDKNIQYF.

This CDR3 reads CASSPGQGWSPEAFF. The CDR3 region has the DNA TGTGCCAGCAGTCCGGGACAGGGATGGAGCCCTGAAGCTTTCTTT. The rearrangement links TRBV25-1 to TRBJ1-1, with 9 positions matching TRBD1. V was pared by 5 bases and J by 6 bases, with 10 bases of the junction left unmatched. The germline CDR1 and CDR2 sequences are MGHDK and SYGVNS. This CDR3 is 15 amino acids long.

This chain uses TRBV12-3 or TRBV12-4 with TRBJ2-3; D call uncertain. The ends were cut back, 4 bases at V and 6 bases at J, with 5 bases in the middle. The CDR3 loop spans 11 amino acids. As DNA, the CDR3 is TGTGCCAGCAGTTACTGGGATACGCAGTATTTT. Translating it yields CASSYWDTQYF.

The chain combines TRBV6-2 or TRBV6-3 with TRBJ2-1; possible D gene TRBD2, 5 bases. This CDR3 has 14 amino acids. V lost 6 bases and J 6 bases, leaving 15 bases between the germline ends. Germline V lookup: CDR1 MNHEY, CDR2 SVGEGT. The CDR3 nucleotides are TGTGCCAGCAGGGCGGGCCCCTTTCCCAATGAGCAGTTCTTC. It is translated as CASRAGPFPNEQFF.

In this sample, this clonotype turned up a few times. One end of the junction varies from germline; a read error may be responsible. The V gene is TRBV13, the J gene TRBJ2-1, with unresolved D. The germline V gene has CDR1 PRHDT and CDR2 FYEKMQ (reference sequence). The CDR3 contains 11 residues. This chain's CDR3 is CASSLGVQLLF. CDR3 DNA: TGTGCCAGCAGCTTAGGGGTACAATTGCTCTTC.

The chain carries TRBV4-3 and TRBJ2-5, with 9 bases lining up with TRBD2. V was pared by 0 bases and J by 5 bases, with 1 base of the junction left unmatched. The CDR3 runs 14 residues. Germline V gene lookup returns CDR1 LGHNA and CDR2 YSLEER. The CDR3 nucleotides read TGCGCCAGCAGCCAAGAGCTAGCGGGGGAGACCCAGTACTTC. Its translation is CASSQELAGETQYF.

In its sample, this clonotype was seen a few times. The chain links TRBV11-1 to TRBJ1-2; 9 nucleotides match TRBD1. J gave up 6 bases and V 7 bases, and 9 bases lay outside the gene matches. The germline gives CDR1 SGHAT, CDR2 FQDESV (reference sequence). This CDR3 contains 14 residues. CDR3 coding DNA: TGTGCCAGCAAGATGACGACAGGGGGTAATGGCTACACCTTC. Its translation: CASKMTTGGNGYTF. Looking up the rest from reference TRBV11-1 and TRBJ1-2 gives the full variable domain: EAEVAQSPRYKITEKSQAVAFWCDPISGHATLYWYRQILGQGPELLVQFQDESVVDDSQLPKDRFSAERLKGVDSTLKIQPAELGDSAMYLCASKMTTGGNGYTFGSGTRLTVV.

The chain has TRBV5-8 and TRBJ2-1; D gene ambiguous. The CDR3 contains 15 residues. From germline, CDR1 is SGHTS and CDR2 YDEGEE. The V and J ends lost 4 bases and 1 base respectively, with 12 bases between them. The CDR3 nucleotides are TGTGCCAGCAGCCTACTCTCCAGATCCTACAATGAGCAGTTCTTC. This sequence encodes CASSLLSRSYNEQFF.